This record covers a single T cell receptor beta chain. The data are from a study of blood T cells in healthy people across ages. Germline CDR1 is SNHLY and CDR2 is FYNNEI. CDR3 size: 12 residues. Trimming took 6 bases from V and 2 from J, leaving 8 bases between them. The second PCR ran about 6 to 12 cycles with a sample-barcoded 5' primer and J-beta primers. TCRdb used MiXCR to reprocess the 5' RACE reads, holding one entry per CDR3 protein. The sample has about 640,000 distinct CDR3 sequences, roughly three fifths seen once. The J gene is TRBJ2-7, the V gene TRBV2; D unresolved. The TCR was taken from a man between 60 and 75 years old in good health. Sample: blood. Here the CDR3 DNA reads TGTGCCAGCAGAGTCGAGACCTACGAGCAGTACTTC. Its protein is CASRVETYEQYF.